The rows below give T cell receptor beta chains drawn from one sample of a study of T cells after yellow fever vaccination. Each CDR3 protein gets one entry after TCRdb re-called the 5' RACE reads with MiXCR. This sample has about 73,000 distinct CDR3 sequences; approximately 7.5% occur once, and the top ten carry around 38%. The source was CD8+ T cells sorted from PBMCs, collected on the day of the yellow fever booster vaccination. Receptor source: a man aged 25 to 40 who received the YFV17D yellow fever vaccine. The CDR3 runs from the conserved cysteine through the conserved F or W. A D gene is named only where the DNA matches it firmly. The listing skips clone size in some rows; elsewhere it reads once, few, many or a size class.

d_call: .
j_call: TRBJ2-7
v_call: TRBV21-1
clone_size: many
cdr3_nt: TGTGCCAGCAACCCCTGGAGGAGCTCCTACGAGCAGTACTTC
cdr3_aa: CASNPWRSSYEQYF

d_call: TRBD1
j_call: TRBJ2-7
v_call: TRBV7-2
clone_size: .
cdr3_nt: TGTGCCAGCAGGCTGCAAGCAGGGGGCGTCGACGAGCAGTACTTC
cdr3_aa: CASRLQAGGVDEQYF

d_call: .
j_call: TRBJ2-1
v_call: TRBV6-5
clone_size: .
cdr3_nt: TGTGCCACCAGTAGAGTGGGGAATGAGCAGTTCTTC
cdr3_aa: CATSRVGNEQFF

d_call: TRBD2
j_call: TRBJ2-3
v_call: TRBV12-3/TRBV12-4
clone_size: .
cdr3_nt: TGTGCCAGCAAGCCGGGACTAGCGGCTACAGATACGCAGTATTTT
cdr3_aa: CASKPGLAATDTQYF

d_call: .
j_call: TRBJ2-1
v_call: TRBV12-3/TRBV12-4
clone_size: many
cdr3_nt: TGTGCCAGCAGTCCGTCCCTATTTCTGATAGGGGAGCAGTTCTTC
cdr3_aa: CASSPSLFLIGEQFF

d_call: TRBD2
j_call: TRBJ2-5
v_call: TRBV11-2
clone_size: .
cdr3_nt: TGTGCCAGCAGCGGTAGCGGGAGTGAGACCCAGTACTTC
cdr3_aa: CASSGSGSETQYF

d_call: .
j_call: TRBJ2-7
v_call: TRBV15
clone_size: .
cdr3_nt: TGTGCCACCAGCAGTTCAGGGGCCGAGCAGTACTTC
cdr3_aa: CATSSSGAEQYF

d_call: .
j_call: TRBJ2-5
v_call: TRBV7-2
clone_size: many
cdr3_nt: TGTGCCAGCAGCCAGGGACTCGAGGTAGAGACCCAGTACTTC
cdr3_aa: CASSQGLEVETQYF

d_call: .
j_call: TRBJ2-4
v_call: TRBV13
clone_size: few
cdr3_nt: TGTGCCAGCAGCCCAACAGAGAGTGACATTCAGTACTTC
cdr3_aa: CASSPTESDIQYF

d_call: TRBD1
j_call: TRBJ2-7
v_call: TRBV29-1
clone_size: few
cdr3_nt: TGCAGCGCTTCTGAGGGGGCTGGGTACGAGCAGTACTTC
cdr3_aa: CSASEGAGYEQYF

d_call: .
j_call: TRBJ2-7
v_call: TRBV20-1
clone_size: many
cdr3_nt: TGCAGTGCCCTTACAGGGTTCTCCAACGAGCAGTACTTC
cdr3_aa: CSALTGFSNEQYF

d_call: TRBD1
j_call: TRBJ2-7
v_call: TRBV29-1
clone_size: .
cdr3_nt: TGCAGCGTTGAGTCGGGACAGACCTACGAGCAGTACTTC
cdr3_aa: CSVESGQTYEQYF

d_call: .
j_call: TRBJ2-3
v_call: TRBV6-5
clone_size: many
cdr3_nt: TGTGCCAGCAGTACCCTACCGGGTGCCGATACGCAGTATTTT
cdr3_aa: CASSTLPGADTQYF

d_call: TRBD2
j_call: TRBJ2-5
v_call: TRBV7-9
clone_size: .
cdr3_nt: TGTTCCAGCAGCTCACGACTAGCGGAAGAGACCCAGTACTTC
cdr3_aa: CSSSSRLAEETQYF

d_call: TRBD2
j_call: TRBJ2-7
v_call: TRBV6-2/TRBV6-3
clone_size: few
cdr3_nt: TGTGCCAGTCTACCGGGACTAGCTATGGACCAGTCCTACGAGCAGTACTTC
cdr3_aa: CASLPGLAMDQSYEQYF

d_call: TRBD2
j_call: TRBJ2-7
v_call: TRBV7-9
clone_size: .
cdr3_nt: TGTGCCAGCAGCCTCGGGGGACTAGCTTCCTACGAGCAGTACTTC
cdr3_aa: CASSLGGLASYEQYF

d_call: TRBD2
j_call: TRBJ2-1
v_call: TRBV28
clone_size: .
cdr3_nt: TGTGCCAGCACTTTGGAGACTAGCGGGAGATTGAGGTACAATGAGCAGTTCTTC
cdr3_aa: CASTLETSGRLRYNEQFF

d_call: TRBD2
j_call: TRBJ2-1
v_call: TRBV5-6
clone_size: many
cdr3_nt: TGTGCCAGCAGCAACCTAGCGGGAGGGTACAATGAGCAGTTCTTC
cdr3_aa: CASSNLAGGYNEQFF

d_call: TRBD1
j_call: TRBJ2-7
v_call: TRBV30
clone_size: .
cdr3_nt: TGTGCCTGGAGTGTACGTAGGGGACAGGGGTACTTC
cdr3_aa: CAWSVRRGQGYF

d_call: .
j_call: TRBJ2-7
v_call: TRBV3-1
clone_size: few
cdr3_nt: TGTGCCAGCAGCCGCGCGAAGAGACTAGAGTACGAGCAGTACTTC
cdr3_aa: CASSRAKRLEYEQYF

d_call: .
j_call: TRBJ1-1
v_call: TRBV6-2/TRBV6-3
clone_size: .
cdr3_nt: TGTGCCAGCAGTCCGACAGGTGGGGGTGGCACTGAAGCTTTCTTT
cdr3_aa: CASSPTGGGGTEAFF

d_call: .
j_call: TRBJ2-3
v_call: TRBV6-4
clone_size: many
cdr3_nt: TGTGCCAGCAGTGTCACCGGCACAGATACGCAGTATTTT
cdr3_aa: CASSVTGTDTQYF

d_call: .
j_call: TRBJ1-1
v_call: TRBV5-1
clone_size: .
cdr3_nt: TGCGCCAGCAGCTTGCAGGGAACGAACACTGAAGCTTTCTTT
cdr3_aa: CASSLQGTNTEAFF

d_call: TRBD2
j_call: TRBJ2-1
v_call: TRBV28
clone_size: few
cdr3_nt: TGTGCCAGCAGTACCGCCGGGACTAGTGTAACGAATGAGCAGTTCTTC
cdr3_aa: CASSTAGTSVTNEQFF

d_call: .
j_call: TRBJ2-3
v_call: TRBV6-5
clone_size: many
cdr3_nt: TGTGCCAGCACCCCTGGGGGAGATACGCAGTATTTT
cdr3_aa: CASTPGGDTQYF

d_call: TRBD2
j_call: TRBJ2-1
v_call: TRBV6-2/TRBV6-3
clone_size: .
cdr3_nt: TGTGCCAGCAGTCCCCCCGGGACTATCTACAATGAGCAGTTCTTC
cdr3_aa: CASSPPGTIYNEQFF

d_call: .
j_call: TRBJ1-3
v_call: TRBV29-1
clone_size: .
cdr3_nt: TGCAGCGCACTGAACTCTGGAAACACCATATATTTT
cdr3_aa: CSALNSGNTIYF

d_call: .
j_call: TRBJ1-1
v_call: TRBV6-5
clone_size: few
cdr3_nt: TGTGCCAGCAGTTACCAGGGAAGTGAAGCTTTCTTT
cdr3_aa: CASSYQGSEAFF

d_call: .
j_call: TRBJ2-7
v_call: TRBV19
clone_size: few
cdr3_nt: TGTGCCAGTAGCCTTACTACTTCCGGAGGCGAGCAGTACTTC
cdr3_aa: CASSLTTSGGEQYF

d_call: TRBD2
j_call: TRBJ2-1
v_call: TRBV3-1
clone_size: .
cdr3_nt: TGTGCCAGCAGCCAAGTAGCGGGAGTCTACAATGAGCAGTTCTTC
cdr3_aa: CASSQVAGVYNEQFF

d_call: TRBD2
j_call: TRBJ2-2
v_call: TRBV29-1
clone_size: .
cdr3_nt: TGCAGCGTTAAATACGCGACTAGCGGGGCGAACACCGGGGAGCTGTTTTTT
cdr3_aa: CSVKYATSGANTGELFF

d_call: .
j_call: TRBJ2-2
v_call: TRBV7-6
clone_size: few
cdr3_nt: TGTGCCAGCAGCTTGCCCACAGGGCCCGGGGAGCTGTTTTTT
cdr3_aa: CASSLPTGPGELFF

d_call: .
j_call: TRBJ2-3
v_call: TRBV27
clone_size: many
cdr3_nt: TGTGCCAGCAGTCTAGCGACTAGCACAGATACGCAGTATTTT
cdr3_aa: CASSLATSTDTQYF

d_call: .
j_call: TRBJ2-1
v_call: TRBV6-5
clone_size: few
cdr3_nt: TGTGCCAGCAGTTACTCGAAGGACTCCTTGGACAATGAGCAGTTCTTC
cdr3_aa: CASSYSKDSLDNEQFF

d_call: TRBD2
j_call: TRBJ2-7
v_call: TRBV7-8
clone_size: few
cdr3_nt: TGTGCCAGCAGCTATAGCGGGAGAACCTACGAGCAGTACTTC
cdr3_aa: CASSYSGRTYEQYF

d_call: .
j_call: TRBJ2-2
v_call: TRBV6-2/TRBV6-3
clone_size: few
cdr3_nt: TGTGCCAGCGACGGGACGGCTGCCCCCGGGGAGCTGTTTTTT
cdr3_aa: CASDGTAAPGELFF

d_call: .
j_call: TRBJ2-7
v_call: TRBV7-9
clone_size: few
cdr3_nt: TGTGCCAGCAGCGTGGACAGTAGTAGCTCCGAGCAGTACTTC
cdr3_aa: CASSVDSSSSEQYF

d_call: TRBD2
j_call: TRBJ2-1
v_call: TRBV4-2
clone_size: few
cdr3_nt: TGTGCCAGCAGCCAAGAACCCCTAGCGGGAGGGTCCTACAATGAGCAGTTCTTC
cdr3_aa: CASSQEPLAGGSYNEQFF

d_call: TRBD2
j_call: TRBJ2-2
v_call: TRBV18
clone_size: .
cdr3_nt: TGTGCCAGCTCACCTACGGGAGGGCCTCCATCCACCGGGGAGCTGTTTTTT
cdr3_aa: CASSPTGGPPSTGELFF

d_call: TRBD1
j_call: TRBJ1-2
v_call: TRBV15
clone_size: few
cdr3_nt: TGTGCCACCAGCAGCCCGGGGACAGTATATGGCTACACCTTC
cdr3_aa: CATSSPGTVYGYTF

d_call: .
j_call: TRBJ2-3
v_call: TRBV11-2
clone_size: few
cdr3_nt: TGTGCCAGCAGCTTGGCGGGCGAGACAGATACGCAGTATTTT
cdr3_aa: CASSLAGETDTQYF

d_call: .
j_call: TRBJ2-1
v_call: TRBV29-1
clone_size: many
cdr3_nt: TGCAGCGTTGGCAAACAGGGCGGCTACAATGAGCAGTTCTTC
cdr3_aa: CSVGKQGGYNEQFF

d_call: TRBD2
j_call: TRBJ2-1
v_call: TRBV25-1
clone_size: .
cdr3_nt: TGTGCCAGCAGTGACCTGGGACTAGCGGGAGCGGGTAATGAGCAGTTCTTC
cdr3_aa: CASSDLGLAGAGNEQFF